The 27 T cell receptor beta chains in this list originate from one sample, sequenced in a study of CD8+ T cells in alopecia areata. Extracted RNA was reverse transcribed, and the resulting cDNA served as sequencing template. The protocol was immunoSEQ multiplex PCR, while the TCRdb copy is restricted to in-frame clones and leaves out a portion. This table holds 150,000 to 250,000 clones, over 45% found once. Regarding treatment: oral pan-JAK inhibitor, 5-10 mg twice daily. The sequencing here drew on CD4+ T cells sorted from blood, taken at week 24, from a patient treated with tofacitinib. The origin of the receptors is a human donor with alopecia areata.

The rearrangement links TRBV4-1 to TRBJ2-5; 7 nucleotides align to TRBD1. Germline V gene lookup returns CDR1 MGHRA and CDR2 YSYEKL. The J segment lost 0 bases and the V segment lost 5 bases, leaving 6 bases of the junction unmatched. There are 15 residues in the CDR3. The DNA for the CDR3 is TGCGCCAGCAGCAAATGGACAGGCAACCAAGAGACCCAGTACTTC. Amino acids: CASSKWTGNQETQYF.

This clone was observed a handful of times. The chain carries TRBV29-1 and TRBJ1-4, with 7 bases lining up with TRBD1. The CDR3 is made up of 13 amino acids. V lost 4 bases to trimming and J lost 4 bases; unmatched junction nucleotides: 3. Germline CDR1 SQVTM, CDR2 ANQGSEA. The DNA of the CDR3 is TGCAGCGTTGCGGACAGGTTTAATGAAAAACTGTTTTTT. Translation gives CSVADRFNEKLFF.

The J gene is TRBJ2-2, the V gene TRBV29-1; 8 nucleotides agree with TRBD1. Germline V CDR1 and CDR2: SQVTM, ANQGSEA. The CDR3 spans 15 residues. The trim removed 6 bases at V and 4 bases at J, leaving 10 bases unmatched. CDR3 region: CSVNQGAVGTGELFF. The CDR3 region has the DNA TGCAGCGTCAACCAGGGGGCAGTCGGCACCGGGGAGCTGTTTTTT.

The V gene is TRBV5-1, the J gene TRBJ2-6; D call uncertain. The V gene lost 2 bases and the J gene lost 0 bases, with 12 bases spanning the gap. In germline, CDR1 is SGHRS, CDR2 YFSETQ. The CDR3 loop spans 17 amino acids. The CDR3 here is CASSLAELISGANVLTF. DNA of the CDR3: TGCGCCAGCAGCTTAGCCGAGTTAATCTCTGGGGCCAACGTCCTGACTTTC.

The rearrangement links TRBV18 to TRBJ1-1; no clear D gene. With 2 bases removed from V and 1 base from J, the gap between germline ends came to 8 bases. The germline V gene has CDR1 KGHSH and CDR2 LQKENI. The length of the CDR3 is 14 residues. CDR3 DNA: TGTGCCAGCTCACCAAACAGAAAGAACACTGAAGCTTTCTTT. This codes for CASSPNRKNTEAFF.

The chain employs TRBV2 and TRBJ2-5; 14 bases line up with TRBD2. The CDR3 extends over 15 amino acids. CDR1 and CDR2 (germline): SNHLY, FYNNEI. The ends lost 6 bases at V and 5 bases at J; junction bases unmatched: 5. The CDR3 region is CASRPTSGGAETQYF. For the CDR3, the DNA is TGTGCCAGCAGGCCGACTAGCGGGGGGGCGGAGACCCAGTACTTC.

V gene TRBV2 combines with J gene TRBJ2-5, with D perhaps TRBD1 (5 bases). The length of the CDR3 is 14 residues. Trimming pared 4 bases from V and 5 bases from J, leaving 14 bases between. Germline CDR1 SNHLY, CDR2 FYNNEI. The CDR3 sequence is CASSVGRAYETQYF. DNA of the CDR3: TGTGCCAGCAGTGTCGGCAGGGCTTACGAGACCCAGTACTTC.

V gene TRBV6-6 combines with J gene TRBJ2-5; D not certain. The V gene's germline CDR1 is MNHNY and CDR2 SVGAGI (reference sequence). The V end lost 7 bases, the J end lost 1 base, and 4 bases lay between the germline ends. The CDR3 runs 11 residues. The DNA for the CDR3 is TGTGCCAGCACCAGCCAAGAGACCCAGTACTTC. Its translation: CASTSQETQYF.

The V call is TRBV27, the J call TRBJ2-1, with TRBD1 identical over 8 bases. There are 20 residues in the CDR3. The V segment lost 6 bases and the J segment 0 bases; nucleotides outside the gene matches: 19. The germline gives CDR1 MNHEY, CDR2 SMNVEV (reference sequence). The CDR3 loop reads CASRTSSRGLNPSSYNEQFF. CDR3 DNA sequence: TGTGCCAGCAGAACATCCTCCAGGGGGCTAAACCCGAGCTCCTACAATGAGCAGTTCTTC.

The V call is TRBV7-2, the J call TRBJ2-1; D is uncertain. Germline values: CDR1 SGHTA, CDR2 FQGNSA. The CDR3 extends over 15 amino acids. Trimming removed 7 bases at V and 1 base at J, with 14 bases between. Here the CDR3 reads CASTESTTSYNEQFF. The CDR3 DNA follows: TGTGCCAGCACCGAATCCACTACTTCCTACAATGAGCAGTTCTTC.

This chain uses TRBV7-9 with TRBJ2-2, with a tentative D call TRBD2 (5 bases). V lost 6 bases, J lost 4 bases, and 6 bases lay in between. Germline CDR1 is SEHNR and CDR2 is FQNEAQ (reference sequence). This CDR3 spans 12 amino acids. CDR3 nucleotides: TGTGCCAGCAGAGAGGGCACCGGGGAGCTGTTTTTT. Residues: CASREGTGELFF.

The rearrangement joins TRBV18 to TRBJ2-5; D is undetermined. The ends were cut back, 1 base at V and 5 bases at J, with 8 bases in the middle. CDR1 and CDR2 (germline): KGHSH, LQKENI. The CDR3 consists of 13 residues. This CDR3 is CASSPLVRETQYF. The CDR3 DNA reads as TGTGCCAGCTCACCACTTGTACGGGAGACCCAGTACTTC.

This chain uses TRBV28 with TRBJ1-5; weak D call: TRBD1 (5 bases). This CDR3 region has 13 residues. Trimming shortened V by 7 bases and J by 4 bases, and 11 bases separated the two germline ends. Germline CDR1 and CDR2: MDHEN and SYDVKM. For the CDR3, the DNA is TGTGCCAGCATTGGTGAGGGGAATCAGCCCCAGCATTTT. It codes for CASIGEGNQPQHF.

The rearrangement links TRBV28 to TRBJ2-2; possible D gene TRBD2, 6 bases. Germline CDR1 reads MDHEN; CDR2 reads SYDVKM. The CDR3 length is 16 residues. V was cut by 8 bases and J by 4 bases, with 20 bases left in between. CDR3 loop: CASSLTGLTLTGELFF. DNA of the CDR3: TGTGCCAGCTCACTAACGGGACTTACACTCACCGGGGAGCTGTTTTTT. The variable domain in full, completed from reference TRBV28 and TRBJ2-2, reads DVKVTQSSRYLVKRTGEKVFLECVQDMDHENMFWYRQDPGLGLRLIYFSYDVKMKEKGDIPEGYSVSREKKERFSLILESASTNQTSMYLCASSLTGLTLTGELFFGEGSRLTVL.

This clone was found a few times. This chain joins TRBV29-1 and TRBJ2-3; D is undetermined. Trimming shortened V by 5 bases and J by 6 bases, and 9 bases separated the two germline ends. Per the germline V gene, CDR1 is SQVTM and CDR2 is ANQGSEA. This CDR3 is built from 11 residues. CDR3 sequence reads: CSVSQGDTQYF. CDR3 in DNA: TGCAGCGTTAGTCAAGGGGATACGCAGTATTTT.

This clone has only a few counts. The CDR3 loop reads CASSHSQETQYF. Here the CDR3 DNA reads TGTGCCAGCAGCCATTCTCAAGAGACCCAGTACTTC. The genes are TRBV14 and TRBJ2-5; no firm D call. Germline values: CDR1 SGHDN, CDR2 FVKESK. Trimming took off 3 bases at V and 2 bases at J, with 4 bases between the two ends. There are 12 residues in the CDR3. Filled out from reference TRBV14 and TRBJ2-5, the complete variable domain reads EAGVTQFPSHSVIEKGQTVTLRCDPISGHDNLYWYRRVMGKEIKFLLHFVKESKQDESGMPNNRFLAERTGGTYSTLKVQPAELEDSGVYFCASSHSQETQYFGPGTRLLVL.

The chain combines TRBV4-1 with TRBJ1-1; TRBD1 agrees at 7 bases. The trim removed 1 base at V and 4 bases at J, leaving 9 bases unmatched. The CDR3 consists of 16 residues. The V gene's germline CDR1 is MGHRA and CDR2 YSYEKL. The DNA for the CDR3 is TGCGCCAGCAGCCAAGTTCAGGGGGATCCGCGCACTGAAGCTTTCTTT. Amino acid sequence: CASSQVQGDPRTEAFF.

CDR3 region: CASSFGGGAYNEQFF. CDR3 coding DNA: TGTGCCAGCAGCTTTGGTGGGGGGGCATACAATGAGCAGTTCTTC. The genes are TRBV11-2 and TRBJ2-1; tentatively, D is TRBD2 (7 bases). CDR3 length equals 15 residues. Germline CDR1 and CDR2: SGHAT and FQNNGV. The V and J ends lost 3 bases and 4 bases respectively, with 13 bases between them.

The J gene is TRBJ1-1, the V gene TRBV5-1; 7 bases align to TRBD1. This CDR3 comprises 13 residues. Trimming at V came to 3 bases and at J to 7 bases, leaving 6 bases not matched to a gene. Per germline, CDR1 SGHRS and CDR2 YFSETQ. The chain's CDR3 is CASSSYDRVEAFF. The CDR3 DNA sequence: TGCGCCAGCAGCTCGTACGACAGGGTTGAAGCTTTCTTT.

This clone came up once. The rearrangement links TRBV30 to TRBJ2-3; D tentatively reads TRBD1 or TRBD2 (5 bases each). Per germline, CDR1 GTSNPN and CDR2 SVGIG (reference sequence). Trimming cost V 2 bases and J 4 bases, with 16 bases left between them. The CDR3 length is 15 residues. The chain's CDR3 is CAWSRSGTLADTQYF. CDR3 coding DNA: TGTGCCTGGAGTAGATCCGGGACCCTCGCAGATACGCAGTATTTT. Supplemented by reference TRBV30 and TRBJ2-3, the full variable domain reads SQTIHQWPATLVQPVGSPLSLECTVEGTSNPNLYWYRQAAGRGLQLLFYSVGIGQISSEVPQNLSASRPQDRQFILSSKKLLLSDSGFYLCAWSRSGTLADTQYFGPGTRLTVL.

This clone was counted a single time. The chain couples TRBV6-6 to TRBJ2-3; D might be TRBD1 (5 bases). CDR3 length: 13 residues. With 7 bases removed from V and 4 bases from J, the gap between germline ends came to 12 bases. Germline CDR1 reads MNHNY; CDR2 reads SVGAGI (reference sequence). CDR3: CASTQQGADTQYF. The CDR3 DNA sequence: TGTGCCAGCACCCAGCAAGGGGCAGATACGCAGTATTTT.

In its sample, this clone was seen a few times. The gene calls are TRBV6-5 and TRBJ1-1; no clear D gene. Deletions cut 6 bases from V and 3 bases from J, with 17 bases between. Germline V gene data show CDR1 as MNHEY and CDR2 as SVGAGI. The CDR3 sequence is 15 residues long. CDR3 nucleotide sequence: TGTGCCAGCAGGGGAGGACGGCTAAGGGACACTGAAGCTTTCTTT. This gives the protein CASRGGRLRDTEAFF.

CDR3 nucleotide sequence: TGCGCCAGCAGGGGGACAGGATCCCAAGAGACCCAGTACTTC. It is translated as CASRGTGSQETQYF. The rearrangement joins TRBV5-1 to TRBJ2-5; 8 bases are a match to TRBD1. Trimming took 5 bases from V and 1 from J; bases not matched to a gene: 4. Germline values: CDR1 SGHRS, CDR2 YFSETQ. CDR3 length equals 14 residues.

This clone appeared a few times. This sequence joins TRBV18 and TRBJ1-1; the D is unclear. The CDR3 is 12 residues long. V gave up 3 bases and J gave up 6 bases, with 8 bases separating them. CDR1 is KGHSH, CDR2 LQKENI, per germline. The CDR3 DNA sequence: TGTGCCAGCTCACCGGAGACTGCTGAAGCTTTCTTT. Translation gives CASSPETAEAFF.

The chain couples TRBV29-1 to TRBJ2-1; D gene uncertain. CDR3 length equals 11 residues. V was clipped by 5 bases and J by 6 bases, with 8 bases between them. Germline CDR1 reads SQVTM; CDR2 reads ANQGSEA. CDR3 sequence (DNA): TGCAGCGTTAGATCCGTCAATGAGCAGTTCTTC. Amino acids: CSVRSVNEQFF.

This rearrangement joins TRBV28 to TRBJ2-7, with 9 bases matching TRBD2. The CDR3 runs to 14 residues. Germline V CDR1 and CDR2: MDHEN, SYDVKM. V was pared by 3 bases and J by 4 bases, with 4 bases of the junction left unmatched. The CDR3 region has the DNA TGTGCCAGCAGTTTTTATAGCGGGGGTTACGAGCAGTACTTC. This codes for CASSFYSGGYEQYF.

This chain links TRBV7-2 with TRBJ2-5; D is unclear. The germline gives CDR1 SGHTA, CDR2 FQGNSA. CDR3 length: 12 residues. The V end was cut by 5 bases, the J end by 0 bases, with 4 bases between. CDR3 loop: CASSMNQETQYF. The CDR3 DNA reads TGTGCCAGCAGCATGAACCAAGAGACCCAGTACTTC.